This T cell receptor beta chain stems from a study of identical twins. General study findings and limits: Conclusions rested on cross-sectional statistics rather than following the same donors. Partial confounding of zero-insertion analyses by invariant MAIT and iNKT cells was possible. Models underestimated TCR alpha sharing (out-of-frame) in monozygotic twins. Within cord blood, abundant beta clonotypes carried fewer insertions, but memory repertoires showed no such trend.

About this clonotype itself: What it binds is not known.

Each CDR3 protein gets one entry after TCRdb re-called the 5' RACE reads with MiXCR. The sample includes 300,000 or so distinct CDR3 sequences, 8% to 9.5% of them seen just once. With 10 bases removed from V and 2 bases from J, the gap between germline ends came to 10 bases. This CDR3 contains 12 residues. Germline V CDR1 and CDR2: SNHLY, FYNNEI. This sample also belongs to another study, concerning yellow fever vaccine responses in identical twins.

The rearrangement joins TRBV2 to TRBJ2-3; maybe TRBD1 (5 bases). Sequencing input: CD8+ T cells sorted from blood. The TCR was taken from a woman aged 18-29 years in good health. CDR3 DNA: TGTGCCAAACGACAGACCACAGATACGCAGTATTTT. Translation gives CAKRQTTDTQYF.